The 8 T cell receptor beta chains below come from one sample, sequenced in a study of cytomegalovirus exposure and HLA in healthy donors. 60 Vbeta and 13 Jbeta primers were used in PCR. Here immunoSEQ multiplex PCR was the method, and the copy in TCRdb shows in-frame clones only, minus some. Among approximately 130,000 clones listed, around 83% were seen once. Sequenced input: PBMCs. These receptors came from a woman aged 30 to 39 in good health and CMV-seropositive.

This clone was seen only a few times. CDR3 residues: CSVGQGRQYTF. DNA of the CDR3: TGCAGCGTTGGACAGGGGAGACAGTACACCTTC. V usage is TRBV29-1 and J usage is TRBJ1-2; 8 nucleotides match TRBD1. The V gene's germline CDR1 is SQVTM and CDR2 ANQGSEA. The V segment lost 4 bases and the J segment 11 bases; nucleotides outside the gene matches: 6. This CDR3 comprises 11 residues.

This sequence joins TRBV25-1 and TRBJ1-2; maybe TRBD1 (5 bases). Germline lookup yields CDR1 MGHDK and CDR2 SYGVNS. V was cut by 4 bases and J by 8 bases, with 14 bases left in between. The CDR3 length is 13 residues. CDR3 sequence: CASSAGGEGGYTF. The CDR3 DNA reads TGTGCCAGCAGTGCCGGAGGGGAGGGCGGCTACACCTTC.

The chain has TRBV2 and TRBJ1-4, with D uncertain. Germline CDR1 reads SNHLY; CDR2 reads FYNNEI. The CDR3 totals 13 residues. Between the trimmed V and J ends, which lost 5 bases and 3 bases, there was a span of 7 bases. CDR3 bases: TGTGCCAGCAGTTGGGGAGCTAATGAAAAACTGTTTTTT. It specifies CASSWGANEKLFF.

On this clone itself: The same CDR3 is also encoded by other DNA sequences in this sample. The rearrangement joins TRBV28 to TRBJ1-2, with 7 positions matching TRBD1. CDR3 length: 13 amino acids. J was trimmed by 4 bases and V by 3 bases; bases with no gene match: 2. Germline V gene data show CDR1 as MDHEN and CDR2 as SYDVKM. The CDR3 nucleotides are TGTGCCAGCAGTTTCCGGGACAGCTATGGCTACACCTTC. Its translation is CASSFRDSYGYTF.

V usage is TRBV6-5 and J usage is TRBJ1-2; D is possibly TRBD1 (6 bases). V was pared by 5 bases and J by 4 bases, with 14 bases between. The CDR3 is 14 residues long. Germline CDR1 is MNHEY and CDR2 is SVGAGI. CDR3 sequence: CASSEDRQIYGYTF. The CDR3 DNA sequence: TGTGCCAGCAGTGAAGACAGGCAGATCTATGGCTACACCTTC.

The gene calls are TRBV7-2 and TRBJ1-3, with 8 positions matching TRBD1. Germline-derived CDR1 and CDR2 are SGHTA and FQGNSA. After removal of 2 bases from V and 0 bases from J, the junction contained 6 bases not matched to a gene. The CDR3 loop spans 17 amino acids. CDR3 protein: CASSLTGTGYSGNTIYF. Here the CDR3 DNA reads TGTGCCAGCAGCTTAACGGGGACAGGCTACTCTGGAAACACCATATATTTT.

This chain links TRBV7-9 with TRBJ1-1; no firm D call. V was pared by 3 bases and J by 8 bases, with 4 bases between. CDR3 length: 10 residues. Looked up from germline, CDR1 is SEHNR and CDR2 is FQNEAQ (reference sequence). CDR3 bases: TGTGCCAGCAGCTTTCAGGAAGCTTTCTTT. Translating it yields CASSFQEAFF.

V is TRBV6-5 and J is TRBJ1-4; 8 bases agree with TRBD1. Germline CDR1 reads MNHEY; CDR2 reads SVGAGI. The length of the CDR3 is 14 residues. V shed 8 bases, J shed 3 bases, and the junction held 5 bases outside the gene matches. CDR3 residues: CASCKTGANEKLFF. Here the CDR3 DNA reads TGTGCCAGCTGCAAGACAGGGGCTAATGAAAAACTGTTTTTT.